One T cell receptor beta chain is described in this entry. There are a few counts of this clone. Its cognate antigen has yet to be identified. Nothing much larger sits one base from this clone, and base qualities are not available. The CDR3 spans 11 residues, from the cysteine through the phenylalanine. This entry keeps only the CDR3 DNA: 33 bases, framed from base 1. CDR1 and CDR2 were assigned from the germline V gene as SGHTA and FQGNSA. The junction carries 2 bases between V and J, which are trimmed by 0 bases and 6 bases respectively. A single peripheral blood draw of about 120 mL on average was collected from each donor into heparinised tubes. Naive, central memory, regulatory and stem cell-like memory CD4+ T cells were sorted on a BD FACSAria II using a panel including CD45RO, CCR7, CD25, CD127, CD95 and CD27. Every sorted population had a purity above 98%. PBMCs were isolated immediately by Lymphoprep density gradient centrifugation and stained directly without culture. To minimize batch effects, samples were stained and sorted in pairs, one healthy donor with one patient per experiment.

The data derive from a study of beta chain features in type 1 diabetes listed by TCRdb under 2018. For the wider study: No differences in mean age, gender distribution, total cell number or subset yield were found between patients and healthy donors. Regulatory and stem cell-like memory subsets were obtained from only 8 patients and about eight healthy donors, while naive and central memory subsets were obtained from all 28 donors. In the study, TCRB repertoires of sorted circulating CD4+ T cell subsets from recently diagnosed type 1 diabetes patients were compared with those of matched healthy donors. A total of roughly 98,000,000 sorted cells were examined across all samples, and RNA yield correlated strongly with the number of cells per subset. Broader findings and caveats from the paper: In all four CD4+ subsets, TCRB CDR3 length was moderately but significantly shorter in type 1 diabetes patients. Because small numbers of individuals were included in the HLA sub-analyses, any influence of HLA type on TCRB rearrangement was left unresolved. Because cDNA was sequenced instead of genomic DNA, highly expressing activated cells could be over-represented, though the groups showed no difference in activation or CD3 levels. Naive, central memory and regulatory TCRB repertoires appeared to be more alike among patients than among healthy donors. At VDJ recombination sites, patients with type 1 diabetes made fewer insertions and deleted more nucleotides, a pattern implying thymic rearrangement abnormalities. Shorter templates might have been favored by PCR, but patient and control samples were amplified and corrected together, so both groups would have been affected equally by any skew.

All of the isolated RNA was reverse transcribed with the High Capacity cDNA Reverse Transcription Kit, so expressed TCRB transcripts were sequenced. Deep immunoSEQ sequencing was applied to naive, central memory and regulatory T cell samples, giving an average of around 3.8 million total reads per sample. Sorted cells were lysed in RLT buffer, and RNA was extracted using DNase-treated RNeasy Micro or Mini kits according to cell number. To prevent cross-contamination, every cell subset was processed on its own, while patient and healthy donor samples were processed together. Using the immunoSEQ multiplex PCR, TCRB sequences were amplified from cDNA into 87-bp fragments spanning the CDR3 region. Sequencing of the amplicons was done on the Illumina HiSeq platform. As for the original processing: Synthetic template baselines were used to correct PCR bias computationally, reads within Hamming distance 2 were collapsed, and singletons that could not be merged were discarded. By aligning reads against IMGT, V, D and J genes, CDR3 length, and insertions or deletions at six rearrangement sites were assigned. Within each subset, clonotype counts were normalized to the number of sorted cells before true diversity and Gini coefficients were calculated with the tcR R package. The overlap coefficient, calculated on TCRB nucleotide sequences, was used to measure repertoire sharing. As a proxy for the pre-selection repertoire, out-of-frame TCRB sequences from naive cells were analyzed. The immuneACCESS repertoire file appears here via TCRdb, limited to in-frame rearrangements. These files lack a portion of the clones; in checked studies, under half of the deficit traces to unresolved V genes, and the cause of the others is not known. That table is the source of V, J and clone size, and D and trimming were worked out from the DNA. Here the sample has roughly 400,000 clones; roughly 14% occur a single time. Of the sample, about 0.034% is held by the ten largest clones.

This TCR derives from a man between 25 and 39 years old in good health. The sequencing sample was made of naive CD4+ T cells from blood. The cell subset or site label, read with the paper, signifies: true naive CD4+ T cells. The chain was built from TRBV7-2 and TRBJ2-5; the D gene remains uncertain. The CDR3 amino acid sequence is: CASSLAQTQYF. The sequence in DNA is TGTGCCAGCAGCTTAGCCCAGACCCAGTACTTC.